These T cell receptor beta chains were read from a single sample in a study of graft-versus-host responses after intestinal transplantation. Profiling relied on immunoSEQ multiplex PCR, and the TCRdb table lists in-frame clones only, not all of them. The sample holds roughly 60,000 clones; roughly 90% are singletons and the top ten take roughly 1.5%. The sample was PBMCs, taken 26 days after transplant. These receptors were collected from a human patient who received an intestinal transplant, so some T cells may come from the graft donor. Each CDR3 is given with its conserved first and last residue. The D gene is left open where the match is weak. Clone size, where shown, is once, few, many, or a class for clones that have expanded.

>-|TRBJ2-5|15|TRBV28|-
CASSLVGGRPETQYF
TGTGCCAGCAGTTTAGTGGGGGGGCGCCCAGAGACCCAGTACTTC
>-|TRBJ2-2|14|TRBV27|-
CASSLWGDTGELFF
TGTGCCAGCAGTTTATGGGGGGACACCGGGGAGCTGTTTTTT
>-|TRBJ1-2|15|TRBV4-1|-
CASSHARTFNYGYTF
TGCGCCAGCAGCCATGCTCGGACATTCAACTATGGCTACACCTTC
>few|TRBJ2-2|15|TRBV6-5|TRBD1
CASRLGQGGTGELFF
TGTGCCAGCAGACTAGGACAGGGAGGAACCGGGGAGCTGTTTTTT
>-|TRBJ2-3|15|TRBV29-1|TRBD2
CSVDGLAGGGDTQYF
TGCAGCGTGGATGGACTAGCGGGAGGCGGAGATACGCAGTATTTT
>-|TRBJ2-1|12|TRBV11-2|-
CASSSGTPDFFF
TGTGCCAGCAGCTCCGGGACTCCGGATTTTTTCTTC
>-|TRBJ1-6|16|TRBV5-6|TRBD1
CASSLEQGAPNSPLHF
TGTGCCAGCAGCTTGGAGCAGGGGGCTCCTAATTCACCCCTCCACTTT
>-|TRBJ2-7|14|TRBV5-6|-
CASSLAGVSYEQYF
TGTGCCAGCAGCTTGGCGGGAGTCTCCTACGAGCAGTACTTC
>-|TRBJ2-5|14|TRBV13|-
CASSLVASQETQYF
TGTGCCAGCAGCTTAGTGGCCAGCCAAGAGACCCAGTACTTC
>-|TRBJ2-4|15|TRBV28|TRBD1
CASSGQAWSKNIQYF
TGTGCCAGCAGTGGACAGGCCTGGTCCAAAAACATTCAGTACTTC
>-|TRBJ2-3|15|TRBV27|TRBD2
CASSSSGLYTDTQYF
TGTGCCAGCAGTTCTAGCGGGCTATACACAGATACGCAGTATTTT
>-|TRBJ1-6|17|TRBV28|TRBD1
CASSFGLGQGVIRPLHF
TGTGCCAGCAGTTTTGGCTTGGGACAGGGGGTAATAAGACCCCTCCACTTT
>once|TRBJ2-1|16|TRBV27|TRBD2
CASSLFASGAINEQFF
TGTGCCAGCAGTTTATTCGCTAGCGGGGCCATAAATGAGCAGTTCTTC
>-|TRBJ1-5|14|TRBV6-1|-
CASSEGPGNQPQHF
TGTGCCAGCAGTGAGGGCCCGGGCAATCAGCCCCAGCATTTT
>once|TRBJ2-5|16|TRBV5-6|-
CASSPAMRGGLGTQYF
TGTGCCAGCAGCCCTGCCATGAGGGGGGGCTTAGGGACCCAGTACTTC
>once|TRBJ1-2|13|TRBV5-1|-
CASSPDSGYGYTF
TGCGCCAGCAGCCCCGATTCCGGTTATGGCTACACCTTC
>-|TRBJ2-3|16|TRBV5-8|TRBD2
CASSLGDYQRTDTQYF
TGTGCCAGCAGCTTGGGGGACTACCAACGCACAGATACGCAGTATTTT
>-|TRBJ2-2|12|TRBV6-6|-
CASRRDSGELFF
TGTGCCAGCCGCCGGGATTCCGGGGAGCTGTTTTTT
>-|TRBJ1-2|14|TRBV10-2|TRBD1
CASWGQARADGYTF
TGCGCCAGCTGGGGACAGGCCCGAGCCGATGGCTACACCTTC
>-|TRBJ2-1|15|TRBV6-5|TRBD2
CASSYSTSGGAEQFF
TGTGCCAGCAGTTACTCGACTAGCGGGGGGGCTGAGCAGTTCTTC
>few|TRBJ2-1|15|TRBV4-1|TRBD2
CASSQALAGYNEQFF
TGCGCCAGCAGCCAGGCCCTAGCGGGGTACAATGAGCAGTTCTTC
>-|TRBJ2-1|20|TRBV4-1|-
CASSQGSPSKHGYSYNEQFF
TGCGCCAGCAGCCAAGGGTCCCCCTCAAAACACGGGTACTCCTACAATGAGCAGTTCTTC
>-|TRBJ2-1|11|TRBV2|TRBD2
CASTGGNEQFF
TGTGCCAGCACGGGAGGGAATGAGCAGTTCTTC
>once|TRBJ1-1|12|TRBV7-6|-
CASSGLDTEAFF
TGTGCCAGCAGCGGGCTGGACACTGAAGCTTTCTTT
>-|TRBJ1-2|13|TRBV27|TRBD1
CASSPMTGHGYTF
TGTGCCAGCAGTCCGATGACAGGGCATGGCTACACCTTC
>-|TRBJ2-1|15|TRBV29-1|TRBD2
CSVKISGSAANEQFF
TGCAGCGTTAAGATTAGCGGGTCTGCGGCCAATGAGCAGTTCTTC
>-|TRBJ2-7|13|TRBV2|TRBD2
CASKGLAAYEQYF
TGTGCCAGCAAGGGACTAGCGGCCTACGAGCAGTACTTC
>-|TRBJ2-2|13|TRBV5-1|-
CASSFVYSEELFF
TGCGCCAGCAGCTTTGTATACTCTGAGGAGCTGTTTTTT
>-|TRBJ1-2|15|TRBV27|-
CASRPGQSPYYGYTF
TGTGCCAGCAGACCCGGACAAAGCCCCTACTATGGCTACACCTTC
>few|TRBJ1-2|13|TRBV7-2|-
CASSLSQGYGYTF
TGTGCCAGCAGCTTATCCCAGGGCTATGGCTACACCTTC
>-|TRBJ2-7|15|TRBV28|TRBD1
CASSSPDRAVYEQYF
TGTGCCAGCAGCTCCCCAGACAGGGCAGTCTACGAGCAGTACTTC
>once|TRBJ2-7|15|TRBV11-2|-
CASSTRDSAGYEQYF
TGTGCCAGCAGCACCCGGGACAGTGCGGGGTACGAGCAGTACTTC
>-|TRBJ2-5|15|TRBV5-4|TRBD1
CASSLIGTGGETQYF
TGTGCCAGCAGCTTGATAGGGACAGGAGGAGAGACCCAGTACTTC
>-|TRBJ2-7|13|TRBV27|-
CASSFGLRYEQYF
TGTGCCAGCAGTTTTGGACTCCGCTACGAGCAGTACTTC
>-|TRBJ1-4|15|TRBV7-9|TRBD1
CASSSRQGAKEKLFF
TGTGCCAGCAGCTCCCGACAGGGGGCGAAGGAAAAACTGTTTTTT
>-|TRBJ1-5|14|TRBV19|-
CASSIVGSNQPQHF
TGTGCCAGTAGTATAGTCGGGAGCAATCAGCCCCAGCATTTT
>once|TRBJ2-5|14|TRBV28|-
CASSPPTSLETQYF
TGTGCCAGCAGTCCTCCAACTAGCTTGGAGACCCAGTACTTC
>-|TRBJ1-2|15|TRBV4-2|-
CASSQGNGGAYGYTF
TGTGCCAGCAGCCAAGGGAACGGGGGTGCGTATGGCTACACCTTC
>-|TRBJ1-2|13|TRBV10-3|-
CATIGQVNYGYTF
TGTGCCACCATTGGGCAGGTAAACTATGGCTACACCTTC
>-|TRBJ2-1|14|TRBV2|TRBD2
CASSVLAMYNEQFF
TGTGCCAGCAGTGTACTAGCGATGTACAATGAGCAGTTCTTC
>-|TRBJ1-1|15|TRBV6-1|-
CASSEARELDTEAFF
TGTGCCAGCAGTGAAGCGAGGGAGTTGGACACTGAAGCTTTCTTT
>-|TRBJ2-1|11|TRBV7-9|-
CASSGTYEQFF
TGTGCCAGCAGCGGGACTTATGAGCAGTTCTTC
>-|TRBJ2-6|16|TRBV30|-
CAWIGPNSSGANVLTF
TGTGCCTGGATAGGTCCGAACAGCTCTGGGGCCAACGTCCTGACTTTC
>once|TRBJ1-5|19|TRBV6-1|-
CASSEGRSGGGAGDQPQHF
TGTGCCAGCAGTGAAGGAAGGTCGGGGGGGGGCGCGGGTGATCAGCCCCAGCATTTT
>-|TRBJ1-2|18|TRBV4-3|TRBD1
CASSQVRDRGYTNYGYTF
TGCGCCAGCAGCCAAGTTCGGGACAGGGGTTATACTAACTATGGCTACACCTTC
>-|TRBJ2-5|15|TRBV28|TRBD2
CASSPLAGAQETQYF
TGTGCCAGCAGTCCTCTAGCGGGGGCACAAGAGACCCAGTACTTC
>-|TRBJ2-7|15|TRBV7-2|-
CASSSHPGLSYEQYF
TGTGCCAGCAGCTCACACCCGGGACTGAGCTACGAGCAGTACTTC
>-|TRBJ1-1|15|TRBV4-2|-
CASSQAEALNTEAFF
TGTGCCAGCAGCCAAGCGGAGGCCCTGAACACTGAAGCTTTCTTT
>-|TRBJ1-5|14|TRBV5-4|-
CASSLTGSNQPQHF
TGTGCCAGCAGCTTGACGGGGAGCAATCAGCCCCAGCATTTT
>once|TRBJ1-1|11|TRBV20-1|-
CSARVDTEAFF
TGCAGTGCTCGGGTGGACACTGAAGCTTTCTTT
>-|TRBJ2-1|12|TRBV2|TRBD1
CASGTDSNKQFF
TGTGCCAGCGGGACAGACTCGAATAAGCAGTTCTTC
>-|TRBJ1-1|12|TRBV5-1|-
CASSERGTEAFF
TGCGCCAGCAGCGAAAGGGGAACTGAAGCTTTCTTT